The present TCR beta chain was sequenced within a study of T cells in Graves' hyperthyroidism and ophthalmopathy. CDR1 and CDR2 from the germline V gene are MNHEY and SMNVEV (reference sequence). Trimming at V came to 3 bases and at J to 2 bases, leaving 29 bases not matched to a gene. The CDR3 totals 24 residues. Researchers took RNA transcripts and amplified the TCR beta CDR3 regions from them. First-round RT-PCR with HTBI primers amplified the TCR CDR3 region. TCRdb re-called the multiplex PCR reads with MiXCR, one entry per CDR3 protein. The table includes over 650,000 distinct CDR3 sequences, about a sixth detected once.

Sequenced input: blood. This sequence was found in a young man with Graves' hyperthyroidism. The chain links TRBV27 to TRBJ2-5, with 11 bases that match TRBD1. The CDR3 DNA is TGTGCCAGCAGTTTCTATCCCCAGGCCCACCCCCCGAACCGGGACAGGGGGGCGCAAGAGACCCAGTACTTC. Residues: CASSFYPQAHPPNRDRGAQETQYF.